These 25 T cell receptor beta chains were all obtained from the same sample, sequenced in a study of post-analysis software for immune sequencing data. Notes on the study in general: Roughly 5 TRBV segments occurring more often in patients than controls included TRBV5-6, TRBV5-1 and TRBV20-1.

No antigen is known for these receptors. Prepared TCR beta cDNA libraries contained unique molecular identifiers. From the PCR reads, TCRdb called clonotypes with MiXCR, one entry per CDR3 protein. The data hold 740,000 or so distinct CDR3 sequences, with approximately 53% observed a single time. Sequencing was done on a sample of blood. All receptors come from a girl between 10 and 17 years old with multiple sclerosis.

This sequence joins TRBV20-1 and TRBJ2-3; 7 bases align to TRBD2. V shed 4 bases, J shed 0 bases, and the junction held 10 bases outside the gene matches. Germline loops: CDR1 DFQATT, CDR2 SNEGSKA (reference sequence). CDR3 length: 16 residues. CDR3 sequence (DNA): TGCAGTGCTATTAGCCTAGCGGAGTCTAGCACAGATACGCAGTATTTT. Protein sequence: CSAISLAESSTDTQYF.

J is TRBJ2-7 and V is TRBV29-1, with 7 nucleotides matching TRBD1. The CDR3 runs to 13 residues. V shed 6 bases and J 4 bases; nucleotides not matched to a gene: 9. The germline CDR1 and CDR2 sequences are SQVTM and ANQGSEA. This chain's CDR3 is CSVREQGFYEQYF. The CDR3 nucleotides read TGCAGCGTCCGCGAACAGGGGTTTTACGAGCAGTACTTC.

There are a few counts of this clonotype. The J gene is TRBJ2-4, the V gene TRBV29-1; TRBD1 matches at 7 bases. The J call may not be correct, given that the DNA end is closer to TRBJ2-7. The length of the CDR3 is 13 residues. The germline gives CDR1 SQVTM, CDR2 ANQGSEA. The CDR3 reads CSVGQLRSGEQYF. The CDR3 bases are TGCAGCGTGGGACAGCTACGTTCGGGCGAGCAGTACTTC.

The CDR3 DNA is TGCGCCAGCAGCAAACGCCTCGGACTAGAACTCAAGCAGTACTTC. Translated: CASSKRLGLELKQYF. The chain combines TRBV5-1 with TRBJ2-7; 7 bases agree with TRBD2. Looked up from germline, CDR1 is SGHRS and CDR2 is YFSETQ. The V segment lost 4 bases and the J segment 8 bases; nucleotides outside the gene matches: 15. This CDR3 comprises 15 residues. Combining the CDR3 with reference TRBV5-1 and TRBJ2-7 gives the whole variable domain KAGVTQTPRYLIKTRGQQVTLSCSPISGHRSVSWYQQTPGQGLQFLFEYFSETQRNKGNFPGRFSGRQFSNSRSEMNVSTLELGDSALYLCASSKRLGLELKQYFGPGTRLTVT.

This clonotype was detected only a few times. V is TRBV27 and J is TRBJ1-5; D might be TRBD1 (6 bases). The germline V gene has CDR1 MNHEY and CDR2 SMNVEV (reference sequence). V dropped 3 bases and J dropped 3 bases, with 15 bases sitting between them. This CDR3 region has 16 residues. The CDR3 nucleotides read TGTGCCAGCAGTTTGTACCGGGGGGCGTTCAATCAGCCCCAGCATTTT. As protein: CASSLYRGAFNQPQHF.

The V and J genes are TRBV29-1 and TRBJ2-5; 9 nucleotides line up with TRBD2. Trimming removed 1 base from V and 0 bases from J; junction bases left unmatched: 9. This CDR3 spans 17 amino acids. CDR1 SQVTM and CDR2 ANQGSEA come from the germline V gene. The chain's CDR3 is CSVEVLSSGAYQETQYF. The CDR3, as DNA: TGCAGCGTTGAAGTCCTTTCTAGCGGGGCATACCAAGAGACCCAGTACTTC.

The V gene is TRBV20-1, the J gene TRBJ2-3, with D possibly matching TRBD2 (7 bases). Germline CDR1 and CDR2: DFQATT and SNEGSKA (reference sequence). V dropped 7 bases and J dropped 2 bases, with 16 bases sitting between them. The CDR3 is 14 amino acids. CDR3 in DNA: TGCAGTGTCCCGCGGGGGACATCCACAGATACGCAGTATTTT. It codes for CSVPRGTSTDTQYF.

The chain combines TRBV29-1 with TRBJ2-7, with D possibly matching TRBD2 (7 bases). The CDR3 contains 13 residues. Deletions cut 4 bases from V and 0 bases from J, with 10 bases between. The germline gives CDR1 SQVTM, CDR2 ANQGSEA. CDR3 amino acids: CSVAAGASYEQYF. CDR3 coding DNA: TGCAGCGTTGCGGCGGGGGCCTCCTACGAGCAGTACTTC.

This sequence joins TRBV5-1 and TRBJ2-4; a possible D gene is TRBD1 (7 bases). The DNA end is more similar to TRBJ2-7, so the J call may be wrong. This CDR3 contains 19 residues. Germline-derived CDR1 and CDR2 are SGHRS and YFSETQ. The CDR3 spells CASSFEEGAKGAYYYEQYF. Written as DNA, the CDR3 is TGCGCCAGCAGCTTCGAGGAGGGGGCTAAGGGGGCCTACTACTACGAGCAGTACTTC.

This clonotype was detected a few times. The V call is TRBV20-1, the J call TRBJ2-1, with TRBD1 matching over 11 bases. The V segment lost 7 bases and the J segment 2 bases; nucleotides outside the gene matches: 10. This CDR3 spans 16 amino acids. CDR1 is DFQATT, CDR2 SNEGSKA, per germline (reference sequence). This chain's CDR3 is CSGKDRGLPTYNEQFF. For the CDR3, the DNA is TGCAGTGGGAAGGACAGGGGGCTCCCTACCTACAATGAGCAGTTCTTC.

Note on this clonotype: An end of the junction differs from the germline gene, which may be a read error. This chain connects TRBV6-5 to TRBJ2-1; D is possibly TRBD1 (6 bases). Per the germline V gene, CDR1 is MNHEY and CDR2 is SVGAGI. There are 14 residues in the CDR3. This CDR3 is CARSYTGTTNEQFF. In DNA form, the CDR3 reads TGTGCCAGGAGTTACACGGGGACAACCAATGAGCAGTTCTTC.

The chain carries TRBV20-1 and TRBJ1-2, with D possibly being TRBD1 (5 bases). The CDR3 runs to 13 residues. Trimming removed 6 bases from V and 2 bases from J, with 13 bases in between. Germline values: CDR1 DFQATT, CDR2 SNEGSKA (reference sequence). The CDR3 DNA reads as TGCAGTGCCGCTCGGCGGGGGAACTATGGCTACACCTTC. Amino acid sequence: CSAARRGNYGYTF.

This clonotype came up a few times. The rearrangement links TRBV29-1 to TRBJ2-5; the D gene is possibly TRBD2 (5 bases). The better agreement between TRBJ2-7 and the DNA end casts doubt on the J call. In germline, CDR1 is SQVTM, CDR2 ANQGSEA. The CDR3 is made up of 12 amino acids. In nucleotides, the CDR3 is TGCAGCGTTGTATCGGGGATCGACGAGCAGTACTTC. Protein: CSVVSGIDEQYF.

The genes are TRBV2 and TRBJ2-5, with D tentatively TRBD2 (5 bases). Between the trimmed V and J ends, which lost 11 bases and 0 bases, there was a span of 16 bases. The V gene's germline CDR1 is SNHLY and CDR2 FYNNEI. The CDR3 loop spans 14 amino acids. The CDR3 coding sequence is TGTGCCTCCAAATGGCGGGCAAACCAAGAGACCCAGTACTTC. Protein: CASKWRANQETQYF.

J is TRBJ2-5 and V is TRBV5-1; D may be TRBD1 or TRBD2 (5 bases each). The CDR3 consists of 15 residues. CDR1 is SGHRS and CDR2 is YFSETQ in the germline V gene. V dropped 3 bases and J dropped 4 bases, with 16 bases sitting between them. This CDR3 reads CASSWRTPPRETQYF. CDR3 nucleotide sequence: TGCGCCAGCAGCTGGAGGACACCACCCCGAGAGACCCAGTACTTC. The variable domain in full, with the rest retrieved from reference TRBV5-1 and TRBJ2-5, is KAGVTQTPRYLIKTRGQQVTLSCSPISGHRSVSWYQQTPGQGLQFLFEYFSETQRNKGNFPGRFSGRQFSNSRSEMNVSTLELGDSALYLCASSWRTPPRETQYFGPGTRLLVL.

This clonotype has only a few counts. The CDR3 protein is CASTSGWTGLNEQYF. The CDR3 nucleotides read TGTGCCAGCACCTCAGGGTGGACAGGACTCAACGAGCAGTACTTC. This chain uses TRBV7-9 with TRBJ2-7, with 7 bases lining up with TRBD1. The CDR3 contains 15 residues. Germline assignment: CDR1 SEHNR and CDR2 FQNEAQ (reference sequence). Trimming removed 7 bases from V and 5 bases from J; junction bases left unmatched: 14. Full variable domain (remainder filled in from reference TRBV7-9 and TRBJ2-7): DTGVSQNPRHKITKRGQNVTFRCDPISEHNRLYWYRQTLGQGPEFLTYFQNEAQLEKSRLLSDRFSAERPKGSFSTLEIQRTEQGDSAMYLCASTSGWTGLNEQYFGPGTRLTVT.

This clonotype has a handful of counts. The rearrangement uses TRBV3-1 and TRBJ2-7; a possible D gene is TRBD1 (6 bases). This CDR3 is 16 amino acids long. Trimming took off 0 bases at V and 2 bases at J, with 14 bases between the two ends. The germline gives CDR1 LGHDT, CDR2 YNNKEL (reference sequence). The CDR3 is CASSQEGDQGPYEQYF. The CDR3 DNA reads TGTGCCAGCAGCCAAGAAGGGGATCAGGGGCCCTACGAGCAGTACTTC.

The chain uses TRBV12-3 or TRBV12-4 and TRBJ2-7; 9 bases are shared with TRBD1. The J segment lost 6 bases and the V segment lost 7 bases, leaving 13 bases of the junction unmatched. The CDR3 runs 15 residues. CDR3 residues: CASTLTGTGSPEQYF. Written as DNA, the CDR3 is TGTGCCAGCACCCTAACCGGGACAGGGAGTCCCGAGCAGTACTTC.

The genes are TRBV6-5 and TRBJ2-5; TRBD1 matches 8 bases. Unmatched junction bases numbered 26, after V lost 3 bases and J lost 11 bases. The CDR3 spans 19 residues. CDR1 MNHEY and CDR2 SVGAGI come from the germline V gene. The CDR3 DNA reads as TGTGCCAGCAGTTATTTCCTGACCGGGACAGGCAAAAGGAACAATGAGCAGTACTTC. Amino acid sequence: CASSYFLTGTGKRNNEQYF.

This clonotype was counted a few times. CDR3 in amino acids: CSASRGSSRYEQYF. The CDR3 nucleotides are TGCAGTGCTAGTCGGGGCAGTTCGCGCTACGAGCAGTACTTC. The chain couples TRBV20-1 to TRBJ2-7; tentatively, D is TRBD1 or TRBD2 (5 bases each). The CDR3 runs to 14 residues. V lost 3 bases and J 3 bases, leaving 15 bases between the germline ends. CDR1 DFQATT and CDR2 SNEGSKA come from the germline V gene (reference sequence).

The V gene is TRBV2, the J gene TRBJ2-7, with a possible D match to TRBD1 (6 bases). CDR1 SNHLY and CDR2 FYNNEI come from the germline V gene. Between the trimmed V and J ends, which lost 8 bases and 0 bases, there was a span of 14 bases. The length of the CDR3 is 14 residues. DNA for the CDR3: TGTGCCAGCGTTGGACAGTCGAGCTCCTACGAGCAGTACTTC. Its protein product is CASVGQSSSYEQYF.

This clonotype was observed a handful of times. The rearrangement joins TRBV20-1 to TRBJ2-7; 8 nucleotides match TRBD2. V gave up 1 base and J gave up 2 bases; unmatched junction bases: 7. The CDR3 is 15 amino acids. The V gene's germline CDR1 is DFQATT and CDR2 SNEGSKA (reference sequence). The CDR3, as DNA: TGCAGTGCTAGAGCCTTGCGGGAGGTTGCCTACGAGCAGTACTTC. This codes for CSARALREVAYEQYF.

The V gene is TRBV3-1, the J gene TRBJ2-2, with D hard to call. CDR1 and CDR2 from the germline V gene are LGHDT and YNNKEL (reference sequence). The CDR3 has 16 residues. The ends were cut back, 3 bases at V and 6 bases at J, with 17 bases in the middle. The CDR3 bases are TGTGCCAGCAGCCAGAATAGGGTGGAGAGTCCCGGGGAGCTGTTTTTT. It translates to CASSQNRVESPGELFF.

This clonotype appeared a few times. CDR3 bases: TGTGCCAGCAGCCGCGGGGTTAACAATGAGCAGTTCTTC. Protein sequence: CASSRGVNNEQFF. This chain connects TRBV11-2 to TRBJ2-1; a weak D match, TRBD2 (6 bases). The V gene lost 5 bases and the J gene lost 5 bases, with 10 bases spanning the gap. This CDR3 is built from 13 residues. Germline V gene sequence: CDR1 SGHAT, CDR2 FQNNGV.

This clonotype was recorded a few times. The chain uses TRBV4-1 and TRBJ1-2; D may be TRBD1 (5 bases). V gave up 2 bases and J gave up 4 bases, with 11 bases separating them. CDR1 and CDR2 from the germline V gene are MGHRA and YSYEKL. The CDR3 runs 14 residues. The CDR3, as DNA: TGCGCCAGCAGCCAATCGGACACCAGCTATGGCTACACCTTC. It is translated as CASSQSDTSYGYTF.